This is a list of T cell receptor beta chains from one sample in a study of T-cell memory formation after mild COVID-19. One entry per CDR3 protein, called by TCRdb with MiXCR from the 5' RACE reads. Of under 600,000 distinct CDR3 sequences in the sample, roughly a fifth were seen once. Sequencing used PBMCs or a T cell subset sorted from them (not recorded which). The receptors were sampled from an adult woman who had mild COVID-19 (a few samples of this study predate the infection). Cell type and time point are not known. Both conserved end residues are part of each CDR3. The order of the fields is J gene, D gene, clone size, V gene, CDR3 protein, CDR3 DNA. The D gene is left open where the match is weak. Clone size appears in some rows only: once, few, many, or a class for an expanded clone.

>TRBJ2-3|TRBD2|.|TRBV7-9
CSSSLARRGGRNGTDTQYF
TGTTCCAGCAGCTTAGCGAGACGGGGGGGCCGCAACGGCACAGATACGCAGTATTTT
>TRBJ2-5|TRBD2|.|TRBV5-6
CASSLGPGEGQETQYF
TGTGCCAGCAGCCTGGGCCCGGGGGAGGGACAAGAGACCCAGTACTTC
>TRBJ2-7|TRBD2|.|TRBV7-9
CASSPRGIDHEQYF
TGTGCCAGCAGCCCGCGGGGGATAGATCACGAGCAGTACTTC
>TRBJ2-3|TRBD2|few|TRBV5-1
CASSFRAGGYTDTQYF
TGCGCCAGCAGCTTCCGAGCGGGGGGGTACACAGATACGCAGTATTTT
>TRBJ2-7|.|.|TRBV12-3/TRBV12-4
CASSFADSSYEQYF
TGTGCCAGCAGTTTCGCCGACAGTAGCTACGAGCAGTACTTC
>TRBJ1-2|.|few|TRBV6-5
CASARGGGGYTF
TGTGCCAGCGCCCGGGGGGGCGGGGGCTACACCTTC
>TRBJ2-3|.|.|TRBV6-5
CASSYSSLGDTQYF
TGTGCCAGCAGTTACTCGTCGCTCGGGGATACGCAGTATTTT
>TRBJ2-1|.|.|TRBV4-2
CASTQPETYNEQFF
TGTGCCAGCACCCAGCCCGAGACCTACAATGAGCAGTTCTTC
>TRBJ2-7|.|.|TRBV20-1
CSARVRAYEQYF
TGCAGTGCTAGAGTACGAGCTTACGAGCAGTACTTC
>TRBJ1-2|.|.|TRBV24-1
CATSASGEDGYTF
TGTGCCACCAGTGCGTCGGGGGAGGATGGCTACACCTTC
>TRBJ1-2|TRBD1|many|TRBV3-1
CASSHGTGMDGYTF
TGTGCCAGCAGCCACGGGACAGGGATGGATGGCTACACCTTC
>TRBJ1-1|.|.|TRBV29-1
CSVDLVEAFF
TGCAGCGTGGATCTTGTTGAAGCTTTCTTT
>TRBJ1-1|TRBD1|.|TRBV12-3/TRBV12-4
CASRQGAIVEAFF
TGTGCCAGCAGACAGGGGGCTATAGTGGAAGCTTTCTTT
>TRBJ2-1|.|.|TRBV9
CASSAQDSGRKEQFF
TGTGCCAGCAGCGCCCAGGACTCCGGGAGAAAAGAGCAGTTCTTC
>TRBJ1-2|TRBD1|.|TRBV7-9
CASSLTGLNGYTF
TGTGCCAGCAGCCTGACAGGGTTAAATGGCTACACCTTC
>TRBJ1-2|.|.|TRBV6-5
CASSYPSGDGYTF
TGTGCCAGCAGTTACCCTTCCGGCGATGGCTACACCTTC
>TRBJ2-4|.|.|TRBV4-1
CASSQERGQTLAKNIQYF
TGCGCCAGCAGCCAAGAGAGGGGACAAACCCTAGCCAAAAACATTCAGTACTTC
>TRBJ1-1|.|.|TRBV7-9
CASSLAQATEAFF
TGTGCCAGCAGCTTAGCTCAGGCAACTGAAGCTTTCTTT
>TRBJ1-1|.|few|TRBV7-9
CASGTANTEAFF
TGTGCCAGTGGGACGGCGAACACTGAAGCTTTCTTT
>TRBJ1-5|TRBD1|.|TRBV6-1
CASRKDRGRSNQPQHF
TGTGCCAGCAGAAAGGACAGGGGGAGAAGCAATCAGCCCCAGCATTTT
>TRBJ1-2|TRBD1|.|TRBV9
CASSVGTGGNGYTF
TGTGCCAGCAGCGTTGGGACAGGAGGGAATGGCTACACCTTC
>TRBJ2-1|.|.|TRBV12-3/TRBV12-4
CASSLYVGGEQFF
TGTGCCAGCAGTTTATACGTAGGGGGTGAGCAGTTCTTC